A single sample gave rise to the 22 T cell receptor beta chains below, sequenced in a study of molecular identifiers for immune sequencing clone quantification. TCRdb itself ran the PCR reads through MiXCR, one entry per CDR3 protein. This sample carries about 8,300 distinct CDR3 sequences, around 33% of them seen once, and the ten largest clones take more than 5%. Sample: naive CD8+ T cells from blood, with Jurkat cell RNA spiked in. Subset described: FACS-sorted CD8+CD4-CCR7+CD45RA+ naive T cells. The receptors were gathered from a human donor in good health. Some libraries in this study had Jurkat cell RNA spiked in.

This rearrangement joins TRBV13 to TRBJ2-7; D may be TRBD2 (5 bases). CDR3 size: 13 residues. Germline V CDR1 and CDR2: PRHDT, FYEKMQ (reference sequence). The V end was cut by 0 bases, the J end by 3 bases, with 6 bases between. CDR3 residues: CASSLGRDYEQYF. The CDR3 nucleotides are TGTGCCAGCAGCTTAGGCCGGGACTACGAGCAGTACTTC.

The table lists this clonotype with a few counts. CDR3 region: CSARNYSGRTHEQFF. CDR3 DNA: TGCAGTGCTAGAAACTATAGCGGGAGGACGCATGAGCAGTTCTTC. The chain employs TRBV20-1 and TRBJ2-1; the match to TRBD2 covers 10 bases. CDR1 DFQATT and CDR2 SNEGSKA come from the germline V gene (reference sequence). With 2 bases clipped from V and 8 bases from J, the junction kept 9 bases outside the gene matches. The CDR3 totals 15 residues.

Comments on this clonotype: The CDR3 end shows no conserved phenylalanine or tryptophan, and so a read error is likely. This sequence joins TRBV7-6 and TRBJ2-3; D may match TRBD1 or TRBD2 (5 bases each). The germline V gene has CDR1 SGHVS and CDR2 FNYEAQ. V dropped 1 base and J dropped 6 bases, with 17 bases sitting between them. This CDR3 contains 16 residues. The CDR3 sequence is CASSLVRGPIQDTQYL. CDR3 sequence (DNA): TGTGCCAGCAGCTTAGTCCGGGGCCCCATTCAGGATACGCAGTATCTT.

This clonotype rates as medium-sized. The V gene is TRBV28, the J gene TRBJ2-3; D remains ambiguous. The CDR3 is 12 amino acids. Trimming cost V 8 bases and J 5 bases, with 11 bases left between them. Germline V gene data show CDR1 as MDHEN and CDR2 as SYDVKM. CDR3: CASGPDRDTQYF. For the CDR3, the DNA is TGTGCCAGCGGGCCCGATAGAGATACGCAGTATTTT. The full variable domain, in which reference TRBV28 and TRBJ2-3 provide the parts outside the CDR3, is DVKVTQSSRYLVKRTGEKVFLECVQDMDHENMFWYRQDPGLGLRLIYFSYDVKMKEKGDIPEGYSVSREKKERFSLILESASTNQTSMYLCASGPDRDTQYFGPGTRLTVL.

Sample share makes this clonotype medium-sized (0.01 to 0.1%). The CDR3: CASSTFSGRGNEQFF. In nucleotides, the CDR3 is TGTGCCAGCTCCACCTTTAGCGGGAGGGGGAATGAGCAGTTCTTC. This chain joins TRBV28 and TRBJ2-1; 11 nucleotides align to TRBD2. The CDR3 length is 15 residues. Trimming removed 8 bases from V and 7 bases from J; junction bases left unmatched: 10. Per germline, CDR1 MDHEN and CDR2 SYDVKM.

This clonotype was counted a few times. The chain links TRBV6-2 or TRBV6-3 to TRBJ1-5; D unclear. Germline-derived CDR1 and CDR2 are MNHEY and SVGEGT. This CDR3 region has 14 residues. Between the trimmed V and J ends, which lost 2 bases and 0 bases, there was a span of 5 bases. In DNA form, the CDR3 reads TGTGCCAGCAGTTACAGCAATAGCAATCAGCCCCAGCATTTT. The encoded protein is CASSYSNSNQPQHF.

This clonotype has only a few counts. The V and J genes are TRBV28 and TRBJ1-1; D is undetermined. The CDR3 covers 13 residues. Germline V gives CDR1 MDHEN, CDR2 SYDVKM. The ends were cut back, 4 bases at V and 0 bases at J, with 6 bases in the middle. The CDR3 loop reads CASSSRMNTEAFF. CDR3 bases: TGTGCCAGCAGTTCTCGGATGAACACTGAAGCTTTCTTT.

The CDR3 DNA reads as TGCAGCGTTGAAGGAGAGGGACCCGGTGTAGAGACCCAGTACTTC. This translates into CSVEGEGPGVETQYF. The chain joins TRBV29-1 to TRBJ2-5; D tentatively fits TRBD1 or TRBD2 (5 bases each). The CDR3 consists of 15 residues. Germline CDR1 and CDR2: SQVTM and ANQGSEA. V lost 1 base, J lost 4 bases, and 16 bases lay in between.

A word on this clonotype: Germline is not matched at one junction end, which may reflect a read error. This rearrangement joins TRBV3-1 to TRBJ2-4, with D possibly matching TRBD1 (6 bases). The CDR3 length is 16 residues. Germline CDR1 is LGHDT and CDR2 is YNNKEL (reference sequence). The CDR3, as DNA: TGTGCCAGCGGCCAAGTAACAGGGTTTTGGTCACGCATTCAGTACTTC. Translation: CASGQVTGFWSRIQYF.

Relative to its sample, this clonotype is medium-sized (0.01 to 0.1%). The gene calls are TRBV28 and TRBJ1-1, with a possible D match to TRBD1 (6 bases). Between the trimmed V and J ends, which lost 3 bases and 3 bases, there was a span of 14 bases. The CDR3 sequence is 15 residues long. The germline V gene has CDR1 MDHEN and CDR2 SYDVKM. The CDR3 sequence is CASSFLPTGDTEAFF. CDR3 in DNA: TGTGCCAGCAGTTTCCTTCCGACAGGTGACACTGAAGCTTTCTTT.

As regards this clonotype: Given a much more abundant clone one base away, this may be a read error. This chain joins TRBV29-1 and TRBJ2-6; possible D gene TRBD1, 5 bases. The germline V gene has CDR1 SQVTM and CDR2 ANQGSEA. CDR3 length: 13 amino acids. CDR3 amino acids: CSVEGPGANVLAF. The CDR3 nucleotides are TGCAGCGTTGAGGGGCCTGGGGCCAACGTCCTGGCTTTC.

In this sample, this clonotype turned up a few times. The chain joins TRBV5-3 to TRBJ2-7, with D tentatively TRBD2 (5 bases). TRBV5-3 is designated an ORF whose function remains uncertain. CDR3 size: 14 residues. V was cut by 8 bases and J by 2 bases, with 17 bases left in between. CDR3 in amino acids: CASWRRASPYEQYF. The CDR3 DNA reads TGTGCCAGCTGGCGGCGGGCGTCTCCCTACGAGCAGTACTTC.

The CDR3 loop is CASSLVAASTDTQYF. CDR3 nucleotides: TGTGCCAGCAGTTTAGTAGCGGCTAGCACAGATACGCAGTATTTT. The chain recombines TRBV27 with TRBJ2-3, with TRBD2 as a possible D gene (6 bases). The length of the CDR3 is 15 residues. V lost 2 bases and J lost 0, with 9 bases in between. The germline V gene encodes CDR1 MNHEY and CDR2 SMNVEV (reference sequence).

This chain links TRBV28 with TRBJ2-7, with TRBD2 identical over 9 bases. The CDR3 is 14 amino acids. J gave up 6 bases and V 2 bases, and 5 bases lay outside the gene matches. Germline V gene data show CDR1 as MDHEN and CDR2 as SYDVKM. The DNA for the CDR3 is TGTGCCAGCAGTTTAGCGGGAGGGCCCGGCGAGCAGTACTTC. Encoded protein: CASSLAGGPGEQYF.

CDR3 coding DNA: TGTGCCAGCAGTGAGGAAGTGAGGCCGAACACTGAAGCTTTCTTT. Its translation: CASSEEVRPNTEAFF. The rearrangement joins TRBV2 to TRBJ1-1; D not certain. Trimming removed 3 bases at V and 1 base at J, with 12 bases between. The germline V gene has CDR1 SNHLY and CDR2 FYNNEI. CDR3 length: 15 amino acids.

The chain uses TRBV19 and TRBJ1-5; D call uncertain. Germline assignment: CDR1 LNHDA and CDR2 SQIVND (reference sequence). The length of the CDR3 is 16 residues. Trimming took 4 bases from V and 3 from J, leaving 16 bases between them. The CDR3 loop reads CASSNGSRAHNQPQHF. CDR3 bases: TGTGCCAGTAGTAACGGGAGCCGGGCGCACAATCAGCCCCAGCATTTT.

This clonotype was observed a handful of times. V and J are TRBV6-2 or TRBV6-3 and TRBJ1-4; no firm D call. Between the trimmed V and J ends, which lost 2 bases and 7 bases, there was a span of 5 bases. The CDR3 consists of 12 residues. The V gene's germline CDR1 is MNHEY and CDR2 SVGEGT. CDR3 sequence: CASSYGGEKLFF. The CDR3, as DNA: TGTGCCAGCAGTTACGGCGGTGAAAAACTGTTTTTT.

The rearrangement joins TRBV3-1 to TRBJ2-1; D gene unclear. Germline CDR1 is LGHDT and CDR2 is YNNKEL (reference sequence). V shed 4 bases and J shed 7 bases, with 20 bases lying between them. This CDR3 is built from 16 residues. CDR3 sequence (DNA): TGTGCCAGCAGCCCGGAGTCTCAACCATTGGGGAATGAGCAGTTCTTC. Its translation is CASSPESQPLGNEQFF.

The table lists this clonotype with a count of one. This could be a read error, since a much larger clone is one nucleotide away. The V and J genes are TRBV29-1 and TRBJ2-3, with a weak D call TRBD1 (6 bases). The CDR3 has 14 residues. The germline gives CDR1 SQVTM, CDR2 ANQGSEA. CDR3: CSAGWAGDSDTQNF. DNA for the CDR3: TGCAGCGCCGGATGGGCAGGGGATTCAGATACGCAGAATTTT.

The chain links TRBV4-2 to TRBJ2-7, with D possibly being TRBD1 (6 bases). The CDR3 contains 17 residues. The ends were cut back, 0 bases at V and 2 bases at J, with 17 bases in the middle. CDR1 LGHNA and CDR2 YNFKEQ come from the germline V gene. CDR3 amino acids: CASSQDLRGGLTYEQYF. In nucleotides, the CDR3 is TGTGCCAGCAGCCAAGATCTTCGAGGGGGTCTGACCTACGAGCAGTACTTC.

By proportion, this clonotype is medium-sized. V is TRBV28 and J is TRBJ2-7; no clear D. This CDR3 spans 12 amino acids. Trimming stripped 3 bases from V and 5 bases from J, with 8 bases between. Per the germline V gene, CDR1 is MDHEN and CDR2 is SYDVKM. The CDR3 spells CASSFSRDEQYF. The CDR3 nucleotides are TGTGCCAGCAGTTTCTCCCGGGACGAGCAGTACTTC.

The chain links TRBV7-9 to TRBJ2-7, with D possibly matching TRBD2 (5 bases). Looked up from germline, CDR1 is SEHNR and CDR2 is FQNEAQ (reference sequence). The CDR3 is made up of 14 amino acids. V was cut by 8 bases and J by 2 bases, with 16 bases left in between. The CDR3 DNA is TGTGCCAGCGGCCCGGACTGGATGGCCTACGAGCAGTACTTC. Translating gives CASGPDWMAYEQYF.